This TCR beta chain was sequenced in a study of post-analysis software for immune sequencing data. Study summary: The disease courses spanned relapsing-remitting, secondary progressive and progressive-relapsing forms of multiple sclerosis.

As for this clonotype: The antigen is not known.

V gave up 5 bases and J gave up 3 bases, with 14 bases separating them. This CDR3 spans 15 amino acids. Study-wide results and caveats: A handful of TRBV segments (TRBV5-6, TRBV5-1 and TRBV20-1 among them) occurred more frequently in patients than in controls.

Tagging with unique molecular identifiers was a feature of the TCR beta cDNA libraries. T cells, roughly 0.9 to 11 million of them, yielded about half a million cDNA molecules. TCRdb re-called the PCR reads with MiXCR, one entry per CDR3 protein. The repertoire has roughly 730,000 distinct CDR3 sequences, approximately 30% of them found once; the top ten carry roughly 0.57%. This receptor was identified in a girl aged 5 to 17 with multiple sclerosis. The sequencing input was blood. V usage is TRBV12-3 or TRBV12-4 and J usage is TRBJ1-5, with unresolved D. The CDR3 sequence: CASSPQPAPNQPQHF. CDR3 in DNA: TGTGCCAGCAGTCCCCAGCCAGCCCCCAATCAGCCCCAGCATTTT.